Presented here are 20 T cell receptor beta chains from one specimen sequenced in a study of tissue T cells after allogeneic stem cell transplantation. Time point of the sample: mouse harvest day 14 after allogeneic transplant. Tail vein injection delivered 10^7 T-cell-depleted bone marrow cells and 10^6 splenic CD5+ T cells. TCRdb's table, derived via immunoSEQ multiplex PCR, lists solely in-frame clones and lacks some. Among about 4,900 clones, around 45% were seen once, and the ten largest hold roughly 20%. The sample was gut tissue. The receptors derive from a female BALB/c mouse given C57BL/6 T cells with graft-versus-host disease after an allogeneic hematopoietic cell transplant.

There are a few counts of this clone. Each gene name is a mouse one. From the germline J gene comes the end of the CDR3, since the read stops 1 residue before it. The rearrangement joins TRBV23 to TRBJ2-1; no DNA check was done on the table's D call, TRBD1. Germline V CDR1 and CDR2: KGHTA, FQNQQP. CDR3 size: 13 residues. CDR3 DNA (partial): TGCTCCAGCAGTCTCCAGGGGGCCACTGAGCAGTTC. Its translation: CSSSLQGATEQF. The full CDR3 reads CSSSLQGATEQFF. Complete variable domain (other parts from reference TRBV23 and TRBJ2-1): DAAVTQKPRYLIKMKGQEAEMKCIPEKGHTAVFWYQQKQSKELKFLIYFQNQQPLDQIDMVKERFSAVCPSSSLCSLGIRTCEAEDSALYLCSSSLQGATEQFFGPGTRLTVL.

This clone was observed a single time. Mouse germline and gene names are used. The CDR3 end is not reached by the read, which stops 1 residue before it; the germline J gene fills it in. V and J are TRBV1 and TRBJ1-2; D is perhaps TRBD1 (6 bases). V was trimmed by 7 bases and J by 0 bases, leaving 15 bases between them. CDR1 NSQYPW and CDR2 LRSPGD come from the germline V gene (reference sequence). This CDR3 is built from 15 residues. The CDR3 bases that were read are TGCACCTGCACTGCCCCGCACAGGGCAAACTCCGACTACACC. Protein: CTCTAPHRANSDYT. The full CDR3 reads CTCTAPHRANSDYTF. Full variable domain (rest looked up from reference TRBV1 and TRBJ1-2): VTLLEQNPRWRLVPRGQAVNLRCILKNSQYPWMSWYQQDLQKQLQWLFTLRSPGDKEVKSLPGADYLATRVTDTELRLQVANMSQGRTLYCTCTAPHRANSDYTFGSGTRLLVI.

Worth noting for this clone: The junction departs from germline at one end; a sequencing error may be responsible. The germline and genes are mouse ones. From the germline J gene comes the end of the CDR3, since the read stops 1 residue before it. This rearrangement joins TRBV26 to TRBJ2-1; 7 bases line up with TRBD1. Germline loops: CDR1 KGHPV, CDR2 FQNQEV (reference sequence). This CDR3 is built from 14 residues. The CDR3 loop reads CASTLTGNYAEQFF. Partial CDR3 DNA: TGTGCCAGCACTCTGACAGGGAACTATGCTGAGCAGTTC.

By share, this clone counts as medium-sized. Here the gene names and germline are mouse. From the germline J gene comes the end of the CDR3, since the read stops 1 residue before it. The chain employs TRBV1 and TRBJ2-1, with 9 bases identical to TRBD1. Germline loops: CDR1 NSQYPW, CDR2 LRSPGD (reference sequence). The trim removed 1 base at V and 0 bases at J, leaving 4 bases unmatched. The CDR3 runs to 17 residues. The CDR3 reads CTCSAGQGGINYAEQFF. The sequenced part of the CDR3 DNA is TGCACCTGCAGTGCAGGACAGGGGGGAATTAACTATGCTGAGCAGTTC.

This clone is medium-sized by share. Germline and genes: mouse. The CDR3 end falls 1 residue outside the read, so it is completed with the germline J gene. V and J are TRBV12-2 and TRBJ1-3, with 7 bases fitting TRBD1. Germline V lookup: CDR1 SGHLS, CDR2 HYDKME. Trimming took 1 base from V and 4 from J; bases not matched to a gene: 3. CDR3 length: 14 residues. The CDR3 bases that were read are TGTGCCAGCTCTCTGGCCAGGGGGGGAAATACGCTCTAT. This codes for CASSLARGGNTLY. The CDR3 as a whole reads CASSLARGGNTLYF.

Details on this clone: Mouse gene names apply. CDR3 amino acids: CASSPGQGRDTQYF. The DNA read from the CDR3 is TGTGCCAGCAGCCCGGGACAGGGGAGAGACACCCAGTAC. V is TRBV5 and J is TRBJ2-5; 10 bases are shared with TRBD1. The sequence runs out 1 residue before the end of the CDR3; the remainder is reconstructed from the germline J gene. The V gene end was trimmed by 4 bases and the J gene end by 5 bases; junction bases not matched to a gene: 3. The CDR3 sequence is 14 residues long. Germline CDR1 LGHNA, CDR2 YNLKQL (reference sequence).

This clone appeared a few times. Here the gene names and germline are mouse. The read ends 1 residue early relative to the CDR3; the germline J gene fills the gap. V usage is TRBV26 and J usage is TRBJ2-7; D may be TRBD1 (6 bases). This CDR3 contains 13 residues. V shed 5 bases and J shed 0 bases, with 8 bases lying between them. Germline V gene lookup returns CDR1 KGHPV and CDR2 FQNQEV (reference sequence). The sequenced CDR3 bases are TGTGCCAGCAGTGGACAGAGCTCCTATGAACAGTAC. It specifies CASSGQSSYEQY. The whole CDR3 protein reads CASSGQSSYEQYF.

Only a few counts were recorded for this clone. The genes and germline here are from mouse. The read terminates 1 residue ahead of where the CDR3 ends, so the germline J gene completes it. This chain joins TRBV1 and TRBJ1-3; tentative D call: TRBD1 (6 bases). Germline lookup yields CDR1 NSQYPW and CDR2 LRSPGD (reference sequence). V lost 5 bases and J 4 bases, leaving 12 bases between the germline ends. The CDR3 totals 14 residues. The CDR3 DNA, read in part, is TGCACCTGCAGTCCCGGGGGGCTAGGAAATACGCTCTAT. Translated: CTCSPGGLGNTLY. The entire CDR3 protein reads CTCSPGGLGNTLYF.

Worth noting for this clone: Mouse gene names apply. This CDR3 is CTCSASGQDAETLYF. Incomplete CDR3 DNA: TGCACCTGCAGTGCATCGGGACAGGACGCAGAAACGCTGTAT. The gene calls are TRBV1 and TRBJ2-3, with 8 bases lining up with TRBD1. The missing CDR3 end, 1 residue past where the read stops, is filled in from the germline J gene. CDR1 and CDR2 from the germline V gene are NSQYPW and LRSPGD (reference sequence). V shed 2 bases, J shed 3 bases, and the junction held 4 bases outside the gene matches. The CDR3 runs to 15 residues.

This clone was seen a handful of times. All gene names here are mouse names. The missing CDR3 end, 1 residue past where the read stops, is filled in from the germline J gene. The chain uses TRBV23 and TRBJ1-4. The CDR3 is 16 amino acids. The germline gives CDR1 KGHTA, CDR2 FQNQQP. The CDR3 loop reads CSSSQSLGRSNERLFF. CDR3 DNA (partial): TGCTCCAGCAGTCAATCGTTGGGGCGAAGCAACGAAAGATTATTT.

In the case of this clone: All gene names here are mouse names. The chain's CDR3 is CASSPTGYNSDYTF. CDR3 bases read: TGTGCCAGCAGTCCTACAGGGTACAACTCCGACTACACC. The chain has TRBV26 and TRBJ1-2; TRBD1 might be the D (6 bases). Coverage ceases 1 residue before the CDR3 finishes, and the germline J gene fills in the end. The CDR3 loop spans 14 amino acids. V lost 4 bases to trimming and J lost 2 bases, with 11 bases between them. CDR1 and CDR2 from the germline V gene are KGHPV and FQNQEV (reference sequence).

Only a few counts were recorded for this clone. Gene and germline names: mouse. The CDR3 end falls 1 residue outside the read, so it is completed with the germline J gene. The chain uses TRBV3 and TRBJ1-4, with a possible D match to TRBD1 (5 bases). This CDR3 is 13 amino acids long. Looked up from germline, CDR1 is SNHLY and CDR2 is FYNGKV (reference sequence). The V gene lost 1 base and the J gene lost 7 bases, with 7 bases spanning the gap. CDR3 amino acids: CASSLVGGERLFF. The covered CDR3 bases are TGTGCCAGCAGCTTAGTGGGGGGCGAAAGATTATTT.

This clone is labeled as medium-sized. Each gene name is a mouse one. The CDR3 is cut off 1 residue early in the read; its end comes from the germline J gene. Other DNA variants within this sample encode the same CDR3. The rearrangement uses TRBV26 and TRBJ1-2; D is unresolved. This CDR3 is built from 13 residues. Per germline, CDR1 KGHPV and CDR2 FQNQEV (reference sequence). V lost 4 bases and J lost 0, with 6 bases in between. CDR3 protein: CASSPGANSDYTF. The sequenced CDR3 bases are TGTGCCAGCAGTCCTGGGGCAAACTCCGACTACACC.

In this sample, this clone turned up a few times. Mouse germline and gene names are used. The CDR3 end falls 1 residue outside the read, so it is completed with the germline J gene. V gene TRBV12-2 combines with J gene TRBJ1-4; D is ambiguous. The CDR3 totals 13 residues. V dropped 1 base and J dropped 0 bases, with 2 bases sitting between them. Germline V gives CDR1 SGHLS, CDR2 HYDKME. CDR3 amino acids: CASSLISNERLFF. Partial CDR3 DNA: TGTGCCAGCTCTCTAATTTCCAACGAAAGATTATTT.

Comments on this clone: The germline and genes are mouse ones. The read falls 1 residue short of the CDR3 end, and the missing part is taken from the germline J gene. The V and J genes are TRBV3 and TRBJ2-3, with D tentatively TRBD1 (6 bases). Germline V CDR1 and CDR2: SNHLY, FYNGKV (reference sequence). This CDR3 region has 15 residues. Between the trimmed V and J ends, which lost 5 bases and 0 bases, there was a span of 12 bases. The CDR3 protein is CASSPGTTSAETLYF. Partial CDR3 DNA: TGTGCCAGCAGCCCCGGGACAACTAGTGCAGAAACGCTGTAT.

In its sample, this clone is medium-sized. Gene names refer to mouse genes. The read finishes 1 residue shy of the CDR3 end, and the germline J gene is used to complete it. The chain combines TRBV26 with TRBJ1-2; D gene uncertain. The V gene lost 2 bases and the J gene lost 5 bases, with 6 bases spanning the gap. Germline V CDR1 and CDR2: KGHPV, FQNQEV (reference sequence). The CDR3 consists of 12 residues. The DNA read from the CDR3 is TGTGCCAGCAGTCTGGAGGGTTCCGACTACACC. Translating it yields CASSLEGSDYT. The entire CDR3 is CASSLEGSDYTF. The variable domain in full, with the rest retrieved from reference TRBV26 and TRBJ1-2, is NSKVIQTPRYLVKGQGQKAKMRCIPEKGHPVVFWYQQNKNNEFKFLINFQNQEVLQQIDMTEKRFSAECPSNSPCSLEIQSSEAGDSALYLCASSLEGSDYTFGSGTRLLVI.

In the case of this clone: Genes here carry mouse names. The read terminates 1 residue before the CDR3 end, so the remaining end is supplied by the germline J gene. This rearrangement joins TRBV4 to TRBJ1-2; a weak D match, TRBD1 (5 bases). The CDR3 covers 13 residues. Germline assignment: CDR1 LGHDT and CDR2 YNNKQL (reference sequence). Trimming left V 5 bases short and J 0 bases short, with 7 bases between. CDR3 region: CASSQGSNSDYTF. Partial CDR3 DNA: TGTGCCAGCAGCCAGGGATCAAACTCCGACTACACC. The full variable domain, its missing parts supplied by reference TRBV4 and TRBJ1-2, is ETAVFQTPNYHVTQVGNEVSFNCKQTLGHDTMYWYKQDSKKLLKIMFSYNNKQLIVNETVPRRFSPQSSDKAHLNLRIKSVEPEDSAVYLCASSQGSNSDYTFGSGTRLLVI.

Of note for this clone: Gene labels here are mouse ones. The missing CDR3 end, 1 residue past where the read stops, is filled in from the germline J gene. The chain employs TRBV12-1 and TRBJ2-5; a possible D gene is TRBD2 (6 bases). Germline loops: CDR1 SGHSN, CDR2 HYEKVE. V dropped 4 bases and J dropped 0 bases, with 10 bases sitting between them. The CDR3 contains 14 residues. CDR3 DNA, as far as it was read: TGTGCCAGCTCGCCTGACTGGAACCAAGACACCCAGTAC. This gives the protein CASSPDWNQDTQY. The entire CDR3 sequence reads CASSPDWNQDTQYF.

This clone was found a few times. Each gene name is a mouse one. The read gets to within 1 residue of the CDR3 end, and the germline J gene fills in the rest. The chain carries TRBV12-2 and TRBJ2-7; the D gene is possibly TRBD1 (6 bases). Between the trimmed V and J ends, which lost 2 bases and 3 bases, there was a span of 13 bases. CDR1 SGHLS and CDR2 HYDKME come from the germline V gene. The CDR3 spans 14 residues. The part of the CDR3 DNA that was read is TGTGCCAGCTCTCCCTTCCGGGACATCTATGAACAGTAC. This gives the protein CASSPFRDIYEQY. The CDR3 in its entirety is CASSPFRDIYEQYF.

In the case of this clone: Genes here carry mouse names. The observed sequence ends 1 residue before the CDR3 terminus, with the missing tail filled in from the germline J gene. This rearrangement joins TRBV16 to TRBJ2-7; TRBD2 matches at 10 bases. Germline CDR1 reads SGHSA; CDR2 reads FRNQAP. The CDR3 contains 14 residues. V shed 5 bases and J 3 bases; nucleotides not matched to a gene: 4. The CDR3 here is CASSPDWGVYEQYF. The CDR3 DNA, read in part, is TGTGCAAGCAGCCCTGACTGGGGGGTCTATGAACAGTAC. The variable domain in full, completed from reference TRBV16 and TRBJ2-7, reads NAGVIQTPRHKVTGKGQEATLWCEPISGHSAVFWYRQTIVQGLEFLTYFRNQAPIDDSGMPKERFSAQMPNQSHSTLKIQSTQPQDSAVYLCASSPDWGVYEQYFGPGTRLTVL.